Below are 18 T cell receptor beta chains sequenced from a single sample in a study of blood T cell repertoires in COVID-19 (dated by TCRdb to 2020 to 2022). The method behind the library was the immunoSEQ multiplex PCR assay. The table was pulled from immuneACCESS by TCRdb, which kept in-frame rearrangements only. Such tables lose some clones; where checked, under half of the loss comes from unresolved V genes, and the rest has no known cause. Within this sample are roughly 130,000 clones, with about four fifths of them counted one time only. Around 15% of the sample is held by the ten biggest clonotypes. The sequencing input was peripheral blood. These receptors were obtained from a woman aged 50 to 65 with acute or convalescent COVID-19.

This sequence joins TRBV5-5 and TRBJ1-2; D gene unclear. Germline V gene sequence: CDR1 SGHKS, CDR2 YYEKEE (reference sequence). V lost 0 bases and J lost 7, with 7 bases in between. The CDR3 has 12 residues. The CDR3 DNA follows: TGTGCCAGCAGCTTGGTGCGCGGTGGCTACACCTTC. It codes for CASSLVRGGYTF.

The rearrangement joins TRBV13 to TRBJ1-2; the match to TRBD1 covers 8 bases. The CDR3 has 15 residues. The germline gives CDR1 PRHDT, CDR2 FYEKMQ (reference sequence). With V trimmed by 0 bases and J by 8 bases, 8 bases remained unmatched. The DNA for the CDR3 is TGTGCCAGCAGCTTAGGCCGACAGGGGATAAAAGGCTACACCTTC. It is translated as CASSLGRQGIKGYTF.

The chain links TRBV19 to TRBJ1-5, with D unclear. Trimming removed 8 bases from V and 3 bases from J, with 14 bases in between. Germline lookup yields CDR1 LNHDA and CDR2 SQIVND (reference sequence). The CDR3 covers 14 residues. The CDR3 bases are TGTGCCAGTGCCCCGATGAGTACCAATCAGCCCCAGCATTTT. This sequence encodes CASAPMSTNQPQHF.

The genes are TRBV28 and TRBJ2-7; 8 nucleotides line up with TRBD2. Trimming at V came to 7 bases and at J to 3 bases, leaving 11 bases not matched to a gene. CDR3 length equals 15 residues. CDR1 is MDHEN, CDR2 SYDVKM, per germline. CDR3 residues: CASTQPGGSGYEQYF. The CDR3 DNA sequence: TGTGCCAGCACCCAACCGGGAGGGTCTGGCTACGAGCAGTACTTC.

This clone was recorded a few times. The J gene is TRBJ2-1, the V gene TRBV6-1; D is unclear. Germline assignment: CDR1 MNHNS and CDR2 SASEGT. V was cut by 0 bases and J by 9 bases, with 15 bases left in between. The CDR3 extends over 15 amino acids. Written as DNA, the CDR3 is TGTGCCAGCAGTGAAGCCGGAGTCCAGCTAGGTGAGCAGTTCTTC. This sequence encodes CASSEAGVQLGEQFF.

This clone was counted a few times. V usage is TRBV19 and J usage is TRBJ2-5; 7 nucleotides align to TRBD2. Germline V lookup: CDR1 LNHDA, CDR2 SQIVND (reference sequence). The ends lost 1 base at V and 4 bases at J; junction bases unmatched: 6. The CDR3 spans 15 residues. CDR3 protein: CASSIVGGGIETQYF. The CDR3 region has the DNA TGTGCCAGTAGTATAGTTGGCGGGGGTATAGAGACCCAGTACTTC.

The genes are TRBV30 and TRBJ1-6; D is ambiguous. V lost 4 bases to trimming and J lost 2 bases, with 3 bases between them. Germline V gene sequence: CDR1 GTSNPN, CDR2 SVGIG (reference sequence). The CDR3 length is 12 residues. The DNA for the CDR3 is TGTGCCTGGACAGCCTATAATTCACCCCTCCACTTT. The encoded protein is CAWTAYNSPLHF.

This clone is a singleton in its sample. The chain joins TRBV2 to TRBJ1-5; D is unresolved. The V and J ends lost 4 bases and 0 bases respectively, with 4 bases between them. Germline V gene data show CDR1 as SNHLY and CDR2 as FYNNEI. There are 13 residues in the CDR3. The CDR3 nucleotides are TGTGCCAGCAGTGGTAATAGCAATCAGCCCCAGCATTTT. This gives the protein CASSGNSNQPQHF.

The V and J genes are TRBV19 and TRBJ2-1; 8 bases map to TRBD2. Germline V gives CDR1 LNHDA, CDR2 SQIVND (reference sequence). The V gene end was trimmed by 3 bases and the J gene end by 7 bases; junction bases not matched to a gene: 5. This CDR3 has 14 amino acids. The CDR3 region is CASSMARGANEQFF. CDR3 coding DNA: TGTGCCAGTAGTATGGCGCGGGGGGCTAATGAGCAGTTCTTC.

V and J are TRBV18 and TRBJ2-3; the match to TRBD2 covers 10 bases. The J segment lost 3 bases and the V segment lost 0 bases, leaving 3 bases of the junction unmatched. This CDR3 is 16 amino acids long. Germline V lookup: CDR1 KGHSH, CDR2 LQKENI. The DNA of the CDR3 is TGTGCCAGCTCACCACCGAATAGCGGGGGGACAGATACGCAGTATTTT. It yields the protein CASSPPNSGGTDTQYF.

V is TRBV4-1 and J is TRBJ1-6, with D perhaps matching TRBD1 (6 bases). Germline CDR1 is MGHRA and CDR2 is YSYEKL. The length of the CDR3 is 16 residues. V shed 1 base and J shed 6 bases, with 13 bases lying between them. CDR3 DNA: TGCGCCAGCAGCCAAGCAGGACAGCCGATTAATTCACCCCTCCACTTT. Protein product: CASSQAGQPINSPLHF.

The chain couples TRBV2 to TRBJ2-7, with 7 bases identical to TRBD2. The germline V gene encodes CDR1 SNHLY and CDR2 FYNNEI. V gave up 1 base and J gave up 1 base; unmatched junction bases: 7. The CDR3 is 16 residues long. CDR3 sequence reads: CASSEVSGDPSYEQYF. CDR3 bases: TGTGCCAGCAGTGAAGTGAGCGGGGACCCTTCCTACGAGCAGTACTTC.

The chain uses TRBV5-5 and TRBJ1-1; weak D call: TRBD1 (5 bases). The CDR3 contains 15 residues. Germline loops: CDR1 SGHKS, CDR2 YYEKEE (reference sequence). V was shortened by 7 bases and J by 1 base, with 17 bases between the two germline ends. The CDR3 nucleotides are TGTGCCAGCTCCCGAACCCCAGGGTCGAACACTGAAGCTTTCTTT. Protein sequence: CASSRTPGSNTEAFF.

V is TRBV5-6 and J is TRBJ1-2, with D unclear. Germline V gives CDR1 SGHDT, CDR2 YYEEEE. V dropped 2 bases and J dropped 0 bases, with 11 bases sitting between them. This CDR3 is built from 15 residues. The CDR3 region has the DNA TGTGCCAGCAGCTTTTATACAACCACTAACTATGGCTACACCTTC. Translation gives CASSFYTTTNYGYTF.

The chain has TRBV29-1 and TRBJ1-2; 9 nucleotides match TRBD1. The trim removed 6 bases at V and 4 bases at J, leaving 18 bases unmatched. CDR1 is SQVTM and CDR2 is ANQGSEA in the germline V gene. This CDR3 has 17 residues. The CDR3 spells CSVPFKAQTGGGYGYTF. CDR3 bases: TGCAGCGTCCCTTTCAAGGCACAAACAGGGGGCGGCTATGGCTACACCTTC.

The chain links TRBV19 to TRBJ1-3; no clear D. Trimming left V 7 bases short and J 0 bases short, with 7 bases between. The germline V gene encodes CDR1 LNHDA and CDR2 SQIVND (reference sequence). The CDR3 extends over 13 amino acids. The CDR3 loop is CASNRDSGNTIYF. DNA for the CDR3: TGTGCCAGTAACCGCGACTCTGGAAACACCATATATTTT.

This CDR3 reads CAISWDRGQPQHF. DNA for the CDR3: TGTGCCATCAGTTGGGACAGGGGGCAGCCCCAGCATTTT. V and J are TRBV10-3 and TRBJ1-5; 11 bases fit TRBD1. The trim removed 5 bases at V and 7 bases at J, leaving 1 base unmatched. This CDR3 region has 13 residues. Germline V CDR1 and CDR2: ENHRY, SYGVKD.

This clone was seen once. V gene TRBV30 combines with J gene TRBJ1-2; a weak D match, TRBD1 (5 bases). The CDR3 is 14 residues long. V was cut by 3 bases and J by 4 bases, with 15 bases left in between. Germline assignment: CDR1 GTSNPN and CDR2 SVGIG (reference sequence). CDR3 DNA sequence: TGTGCCTGGAGATTTATGGGGGGTCCCTATGGCTACACCTTC. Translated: CAWRFMGGPYGYTF.